Sequencing of this T cell receptor (beta chain) was carried out in a study of T cells in Graves' hyperthyroidism and ophthalmopathy. RNA transcripts provided the source from which TCR beta CDR3 regions were amplified. TCR CDR3 underwent first-round RT-PCR with the HTBI primer set. In TCRdb, the multiplex PCR reads were re-called with MiXCR into one record per CDR3 protein. The sample has nearly 600,000 distinct CDR3 sequences; 14% are singletons. Enrolled ophthalmopathy patients presented with a Clinical Activity Score of at least 3, a NOSPECS grade of at least 4, and disease duration under 3 months. An approximately 10 ml volume of fresh peripheral blood provided the PBMCs. V was shortened by 0 bases and J by 8 bases, with 13 bases between the two germline ends. Germline assignment: CDR1 MNHEY and CDR2 SVGAGI. The CDR3 has 14 residues. This clonotype appeared many times. Its antigen is as yet unknown.

Study observations and caveats: The model forecast ophthalmopathy, anticipating it by a median around 6.5 months before onset. Ophthalmopathy and stable hyperthyroidism were separated by a 13 V-J model.

The material sequenced was blood. The gene calls are TRBV6-5 and TRBJ1-2; no clear D gene. The TCR originated in a woman aged 18 to 35 with Graves' ophthalmopathy. The CDR3 coding sequence is TGTGCCAGCAGTTACTCACCCTTCGGATGGGGCTACACCTTC. Translating it yields CASSYSPFGWGYTF.